Included here is one T cell receptor (beta chain) sequence, with context. Trimming removed 2 bases from V and 3 bases from J; junction bases left unmatched: 2. CDR1 is ENHRY and CDR2 is SYGVKD in the germline V gene. The CDR3 runs to 14 residues. The data were obtained in a study of blood T cell repertoires in COVID-19. Some clones are missing from TCRdb's copy, which holds only in-frame ones; the method was immunoSEQ multiplex PCR. The data hold more than 60,000 clones, with under 95% observed a single time. V is TRBV10-3 and J is TRBJ2-7, with 9 positions matching TRBD1. This sequence was found in a human donor in a cohort sampled during active COVID-19. The sequenced material came from peripheral blood. CDR3 loop: CAISEGQGNYEQYF. The CDR3 DNA reads as TGTGCCATCAGTGAGGGACAGGGGAACTACGAGCAGTACTTC.